Each of the 9 T cell receptor beta chains below was sequenced from the same sample in a study of T cells in Graves' hyperthyroidism and ophthalmopathy. Amplification of TCR beta CDR3 regions was performed using RNA transcripts as template. First-round RT-PCR targeting the TCR CDR3 was performed with the HTBI primer set. TCRdb reprocessed the multiplex PCR reads via MiXCR and lists one record per CDR3 protein. Among some 550,000 distinct CDR3 sequences, 16% were seen once, and the ten largest hold more than 3%. The sequencing input was blood. These TCRs come from a woman aged 40 to 50 with Graves' ophthalmopathy.

This clonotype was seen repeatedly, ten times or more. The rearrangement links TRBV28 to TRBJ1-1; tentatively, D is TRBD1 (5 bases). This CDR3 contains 15 residues. V was cut by 6 bases and J by 0 bases, with 14 bases left in between. The germline V gene has CDR1 MDHEN and CDR2 SYDVKM. The CDR3: CASSHPTAMNTEAFF. The DNA of the CDR3 is TGTGCCAGCAGCCACCCGACAGCCATGAACACTGAAGCTTTCTTT.

The V and J genes are TRBV5-5 and TRBJ1-6, with unresolved D. The ends were cut back, 4 bases at V and 7 bases at J, with 12 bases in the middle. The CDR3 length is 14 residues. Germline V gene data show CDR1 as SGHKS and CDR2 as YYEKEE (reference sequence). This CDR3 reads CASSPAVPNSPLHF. CDR3 nucleotide sequence: TGTGCCAGCAGCCCTGCCGTGCCCAATTCACCCCTCCACTTT. Full variable domain (missing parts from reference TRBV5-5 and TRBJ1-6): DAGVTQSPTHLIKTRGQQVTLRCSPISGHKSVSWYQQVLGQGPQFIFQYYEKEERGRGNFPDRFSARQFPNYSSELNVNALLLGDSALYLCASSPAVPNSPLHFGNGTRLTVT.

V is TRBV5-4 and J is TRBJ1-4, with a possible D match to TRBD1 (5 bases). This CDR3 is 14 amino acids long. V lost 2 bases to trimming and J lost 2 bases, with 7 bases between them. The germline CDR1 and CDR2 sequences are SGHNT and YYREEE (reference sequence). Here the CDR3 DNA reads TGTGCCAGCAGCTTCCGGGACACTAATGAAAAACTGTTTTTT. Amino acid sequence: CASSFRDTNEKLFF.

This clonotype was detected ten times or more. The J gene is TRBJ2-1, the V gene TRBV5-1, with D uncertain. The CDR3 contains 12 residues. Per germline, CDR1 SGHRS and CDR2 YFSETQ. Trimming pared 4 bases from V and 5 bases from J, leaving 7 bases between. The CDR3: CASSVLDNEQFF. The CDR3, as DNA: TGCGCCAGCAGCGTGCTAGACAATGAGCAGTTCTTC.

Many counts were recorded for this clonotype. The V call is TRBV20-1, the J call TRBJ1-1, with 7 bases matching TRBD1. The V segment lost 5 bases and the J segment 1 base; nucleotides outside the gene matches: 4. CDR3 length: 13 residues. The germline gives CDR1 DFQATT, CDR2 SNEGSKA (reference sequence). CDR3 loop: CSASRTGNTEAFF. CDR3 sequence (DNA): TGCAGTGCTTCTAGGACAGGGAACACTGAAGCTTTCTTT.

The sample holds many counts of this clonotype. The rearrangement joins TRBV11-2 to TRBJ2-7, with TRBD1 as a possible D gene (6 bases). Germline V gene data show CDR1 as SGHAT and CDR2 as FQNNGV. Trimming shortened V by 3 bases and J by 3 bases, and 18 bases separated the two germline ends. This CDR3 has 16 amino acids. The CDR3 loop reads CASSFRFGQTLYEQYF. CDR3 DNA sequence: TGTGCCAGCAGCTTCAGGTTTGGACAGACCCTCTACGAGCAGTACTTC.

This sequence joins TRBV29-1 and TRBJ2-3; D is undetermined. This CDR3 contains 12 residues. Germline values: CDR1 SQVTM, CDR2 ANQGSEA. With 4 bases removed from V and 1 base from J, the gap between germline ends came to 6 bases. CDR3 protein: CSVVVGTDTQYF. The CDR3 coding sequence is TGCAGCGTTGTGGTCGGCACAGATACGCAGTATTTT.

This clonotype was seen ten or more times. The genes are TRBV6-1 and TRBJ2-5; maybe TRBD1 (6 bases). The length of the CDR3 is 16 residues. V was clipped by 4 bases and J by 5 bases, with 20 bases between them. CDR1 and CDR2 (germline): MNHNS, SASEGT. Here the CDR3 DNA reads TGTGCCAGCAGTGTCAACAGGGCAGGTTCGGCGGAGACCCAGTACTTC. This codes for CASSVNRAGSAETQYF.

The rearrangement uses TRBV19 and TRBJ1-1; 10 nucleotides match TRBD1. There are 15 residues in the CDR3. The germline V gene encodes CDR1 LNHDA and CDR2 SQIVND (reference sequence). V shed 5 bases, J shed 5 bases, and the junction held 8 bases outside the gene matches. CDR3 sequence: CASSPGTGVRTEAFF. In nucleotides, the CDR3 is TGTGCCAGTAGTCCCGGGACAGGGGTTCGGACTGAAGCTTTCTTT.